The 16 T cell receptor beta chains presented below share a single source sample, sequenced in a study of breast tumors, draining lymph nodes, adjacent tissues. Axillary draining lymph nodes of breast cancer patients supplied the node samples. Via MiXCR, TCRdb re-called the multiplex PCR reads, giving one row per CDR3 protein. This sample has some 150,000 distinct CDR3 sequences, with approximately 20% found just once. Sequenced sample: axillary lymph node tissue. The receptors here all came from a female donor with breast cancer. Some clones in this sample may be carry-over from other donors' samples.

The chain has TRBV12-3 or TRBV12-4 and TRBJ2-3; D remains ambiguous. The CDR3 totals 12 residues. The V and J ends lost 4 bases and 7 bases respectively, with 9 bases between them. The CDR3 is CASSSLGNTQYF. The CDR3 DNA follows: TGTGCCAGCAGTTCCTTGGGAAATACGCAGTATTTT.

Concerning this clonotype: One junction end does not reproduce the germline sequence, and a read error may be involved. The V gene is TRBV7-9, the J gene TRBJ1-6, with D perhaps TRBD1 (5 bases). Germline V gene data show CDR1 as SEHNR and CDR2 as FQNEAQ (reference sequence). This CDR3 contains 15 residues. CDR3 nucleotides: TGTGCCGGCAGCTTAGCAGGCCAGGGCAATTCACCCCTCCACTTT. It translates to CAGSLAGQGNSPLHF.

This clonotype came up many times. The CDR3 sequence is CASSLGTDYEQYF. The CDR3 region has the DNA TGTGCCAGCAGCTTAGGGACAGACTACGAGCAGTACTTC. This rearrangement joins TRBV11-2 to TRBJ2-7; D perhaps matches TRBD1 (6 bases). The V and J ends lost 1 base and 3 bases respectively, with 7 bases between them. Germline V lookup: CDR1 SGHAT, CDR2 FQNNGV. This CDR3 has 13 amino acids.

This clonotype has at least ten counts. The J gene is TRBJ2-7, the V gene TRBV6-2 or TRBV6-3; possible D gene TRBD2, 5 bases. The CDR3 spans 13 residues. The germline V and J ends were trimmed by 0 bases and 10 bases, with 13 bases remaining between them. Per germline, CDR1 MNHEY and CDR2 SVGEGT. The CDR3 protein is CASSYSATAGQYF. DNA for the CDR3: TGTGCCAGCAGTTACTCGGCGACCGCGGGTCAGTACTTC.

This clonotype was observed many times. This chain connects TRBV10-1 to TRBJ2-7; 8 bases are shared with TRBD2. The CDR3 length is 15 residues. Germline V gives CDR1 WNHNN, CDR2 SYGVQD (reference sequence). The J segment lost 6 bases and the V segment lost 6 bases, leaving 13 bases of the junction unmatched. The CDR3 reads CASSPQLADPPEQYF. The CDR3 nucleotides read TGCGCCAGCAGCCCCCAACTAGCGGACCCTCCCGAGCAGTACTTC.

This clonotype was counted many times. The chain recombines TRBV30 with TRBJ2-7; possible D gene TRBD1, 6 bases. CDR1 and CDR2 from the germline V gene are GTSNPN and SVGIG (reference sequence). V dropped 3 bases and J dropped 1 base, with 22 bases sitting between them. The CDR3 sequence is 17 residues long. CDR3 protein: CAWSGIREVTGSYEQYF. CDR3 in DNA: TGTGCCTGGAGCGGTATCAGGGAAGTCACAGGGTCCTACGAGCAGTACTTC. Full variable domain (rest looked up from reference TRBV30 and TRBJ2-7): SQTIHQWPATLVQPVGSPLSLECTVEGTSNPNLYWYRQAAGRGLQLLFYSVGIGQISSEVPQNLSASRPQDRQFILSSKKLLLSDSGFYLCAWSGIREVTGSYEQYFGPGTRLTVT.

This clonotype was counted ten times or more. The chain combines TRBV5-1 with TRBJ2-1; possible D gene TRBD1, 6 bases. From germline, CDR1 is SGHRS and CDR2 YFSETQ. The V gene lost 5 bases and the J gene lost 7 bases, with 19 bases spanning the gap. CDR3 length: 15 amino acids. The CDR3 DNA reads as TGCGCCAGCAGTCTACAGGGTTCGGCGAGAAATGAGCAGTTCTTC. Translation gives CASSLQGSARNEQFF.

This clonotype was counted ten times or more. The chain couples TRBV29-1 to TRBJ2-1; tentatively, D is TRBD2 (6 bases). V gave up 7 bases and J gave up 10 bases, with 11 bases separating them. CDR3 length: 10 residues. Germline V gene lookup returns CDR1 SQVTM and CDR2 ANQGSEA. The CDR3 is CSAGLREQFF. The CDR3 DNA is TGCAGCGCCGGACTACGAGAGCAGTTCTTC.

About this clonotype: This could be a read error, since a much larger clone is one nucleotide away. The missing conserved phenylalanine or tryptophan at the end of this CDR3 makes a read error likely. V is TRBV7-9 and J is TRBJ2-2, with D perhaps assigned TRBD1 or TRBD2 (6 bases each). Germline CDR1 and CDR2: SEHNR and FQNEAQ (reference sequence). Trimming left V 6 bases short and J 2 bases short, with 10 bases between. The CDR3 spans 14 residues. The CDR3 DNA sequence: TGTGCCAGCAGGCGCGGGACAAACACCGGGGAGCTGTTTCTT. Encoded protein: CASRRGTNTGELFL.

Turning to this clonotype: A much larger clone sits a single nucleotide away, making a read error possible. This chain uses TRBV5-1 with TRBJ2-3; TRBD1 aligns across 7 bases. Germline trimming cut 9 bases from V and 0 bases from J; bases unmatched to any gene: 7. Germline-derived CDR1 and CDR2 are SGHRS and YFSETQ. The CDR3 totals 14 residues. The chain's CDR3 is CATGQEASTDTQYF. CDR3 nucleotides: TGCGCCACCGGACAGGAGGCTAGCACAGATACGCAGTATTTT.

This clonotype was seen ten or more times. The J gene is TRBJ2-1, the V gene TRBV6-2 or TRBV6-3; D ambiguous. The CDR3 extends over 14 amino acids. Deletions cut 5 bases from V and 5 bases from J, with 13 bases between. Germline CDR1 MNHEY, CDR2 SVGEGT. The CDR3 is CASSPRVTNNEQFF. The DNA of the CDR3 is TGTGCCAGCAGTCCCCGGGTAACTAACAATGAGCAGTTCTTC.

This clonotype was detected many times. CDR3 bases: TGTGCCAGAGTGTGGGACAGCAACAATTCACCCCTCCACTTT. This encodes CARVWDSNNSPLHF. The chain links TRBV6-4 to TRBJ1-6; 7 bases line up with TRBD1. Trimming removed 9 bases from V and 7 bases from J; junction bases left unmatched: 9. The CDR3 runs 14 residues. Germline lookup yields CDR1 MRHNA and CDR2 SNTAGT.

Ten or more counts support this clonotype. The J gene is TRBJ2-1, the V gene TRBV20-1; D unresolved. The V end was cut by 3 bases, the J end by 0 bases, with 12 bases between. Germline CDR1 is DFQATT and CDR2 is SNEGSKA (reference sequence). The CDR3 extends over 15 amino acids. The CDR3 sequence is CSASAPRSSYNEQFF. For the CDR3, the DNA is TGCAGTGCTAGTGCCCCTCGGAGCTCCTACAATGAGCAGTTCTTC.

Details on this clonotype: A much larger clone lies one base from this, so it may be a read error. The chain has TRBV4-1 and TRBJ2-1, with 14 nucleotides matching TRBD2. The CDR3 sequence is 13 residues long. V lost 8 bases, J lost 9 bases, and 3 bases stayed unmatched. Germline V CDR1 and CDR2: MGHRA, YSYEKL. The CDR3 nucleotides read TGCGCCAGCCGGGGGACTAGCGGGAGTGAGCAGTTCTTC. Its translation: CASRGTSGSEQFF.

This chain connects TRBV29-1 to TRBJ1-1; 8 bases map to TRBD1. Germline loops: CDR1 SQVTM, CDR2 ANQGSEA. The CDR3 extends over 13 amino acids. V trimming: 6 bases; J trimming: 4 bases; junction bases outside the gene matches: 7. The CDR3 bases are TGCAGCGTCCGACAGGGGATTATCACTGAAGCTTTCTTT. Its protein is CSVRQGIITEAFF.

Turning to this clonotype: This may stem from a read error, because a much larger clone lies one nucleotide away. The chain carries TRBV20-1 and TRBJ2-7; weak D call: TRBD2 (5 bases). CDR1 and CDR2 from the germline V gene are DFQATT and SNEGSKA (reference sequence). Trimming took off 6 bases at V and 5 bases at J, with 11 bases between the two ends. The CDR3 has 11 residues. The CDR3 nucleotides read TGCAGTGCGAGGGCGTACCACGAGCAGTACTTC. Translating it yields CSARAYHEQYF.